The 17 T cell receptor beta chains listed next were all sequenced from one sample in a study of cytomegalovirus exposure and HLA in healthy donors. The PCR employed 60 Vbeta primers together with 13 Jbeta primers. Here immunoSEQ multiplex PCR was the method, and the copy in TCRdb shows in-frame clones only, minus some. The profile covers approximately 110,000 clones, with around 68% appearing a single time and about 4% taken by the ten largest. The sequenced sample was PBMCs. These receptors were taken from a woman aged 40 to 49 in good health and CMV-seropositive.

In this sample, this clone turned up a few times. This chain links TRBV28 with TRBJ1-3; possibly TRBD1 for D (6 bases). The V gene's germline CDR1 is MDHEN and CDR2 SYDVKM. The CDR3 contains 15 residues. Trimming took off 7 bases at V and 3 bases at J, with 16 bases between the two ends. The CDR3 region is CASTQKGGDGNTIYF. The DNA for the CDR3 is TGTGCCAGCACCCAAAAAGGGGGGGATGGAAACACCATATATTTT.

V usage is TRBV5-1 and J usage is TRBJ2-5; 10 nucleotides align to TRBD1. The J call may not be correct, given that the DNA end is closer to TRBJ2-7. This CDR3 is 14 amino acids long. Germline V gene lookup returns CDR1 SGHRS and CDR2 YFSETQ. The CDR3 DNA sequence: TGCGCCAGCAGCTATGGACAGGGGGCCTACGAGCAGTACTTC. It specifies CASSYGQGAYEQYF.

This clone showed up just once. The chain joins TRBV18 to TRBJ1-2, with a weak D call TRBD1 (5 bases). Germline-derived CDR1 and CDR2 are KGHSH and LQKENI. CDR3 length: 13 residues. V shed 6 bases and J shed 6 bases, with 14 bases lying between them. CDR3 nucleotide sequence: TGTGCCAGCTCTCCCCAGGGAACGGATGGCTACACCTTC. Translating gives CASSPQGTDGYTF.

The chain has TRBV30 and TRBJ2-1; 7 bases are shared with TRBD2. The ends lost 2 bases at V and 0 bases at J; junction bases unmatched: 4. CDR1 is GTSNPN, CDR2 SVGIG, per germline (reference sequence). The length of the CDR3 is 15 residues. The CDR3: CAWSSSGVSYNEQFF. CDR3 DNA sequence: TGTGCCTGGAGTTCTAGCGGTGTCTCCTACAATGAGCAGTTCTTC.

The chain employs TRBV30 and TRBJ1-2; 7 bases agree with TRBD1. The germline V gene has CDR1 GTSNPN and CDR2 SVGIG (reference sequence). The CDR3 consists of 14 residues. J lost 4 bases, V lost 0 bases, and 5 bases had no gene match. CDR3 sequence: CAWSVKGGPYGYTF. The CDR3 bases are TGTGCCTGGAGTGTAAAAGGGGGCCCCTATGGCTACACCTTC.

This sequence joins TRBV5-1 and TRBJ2-7; 11 bases match TRBD1. From germline, CDR1 is SGHRS and CDR2 YFSETQ. The CDR3 spans 15 residues. V lost 4 bases and J lost 5; bases outside the gene matches: 8. CDR3 amino acids: CASSTRTGGGHEQYF. The CDR3 DNA sequence: TGCGCCAGCAGCACAAGGACAGGGGGCGGCCACGAGCAGTACTTC. Using reference TRBV5-1 and TRBJ2-7 for the parts outside the CDR3, the full variable domain is KAGVTQTPRYLIKTRGQQVTLSCSPISGHRSVSWYQQTPGQGLQFLFEYFSETQRNKGNFPGRFSGRQFSNSRSEMNVSTLELGDSALYLCASSTRTGGGHEQYFGPGTRLTVT.

V is TRBV5-4 and J is TRBJ1-2; 7 positions match TRBD1. The CDR3 has 13 residues. CDR1 SGHNT and CDR2 YYREEE come from the germline V gene (reference sequence). The V and J ends lost 4 bases and 2 bases, in that order; junction bases with no gene match: 2. CDR3: CASSPGQNYGYTF. The CDR3 bases are TGTGCCAGCAGCCCGGGACAGAACTATGGCTACACCTTC.

This clone occurred a few times. CDR3: CASSGLAGGPDTQYF. The CDR3 DNA is TGTGCCAGCAGTGGACTAGCGGGGGGCCCAGATACGCAGTATTTT. V usage is TRBV6-1 and J usage is TRBJ2-3; 13 positions agree with TRBD2. The germline V gene encodes CDR1 MNHNS and CDR2 SASEGT. V was clipped by 4 bases and J by 4 bases; unmatched bases: 2. This CDR3 spans 15 amino acids.

The chain recombines TRBV29-1 with TRBJ1-1, with D maybe TRBD1 (6 bases). Trimming pared 7 bases from V and 0 bases from J, leaving 12 bases between. CDR1 is SQVTM, CDR2 ANQGSEA, per germline. The CDR3 totals 13 residues. CDR3 loop: CSARTALNTEAFF. The CDR3 region has the DNA TGCAGCGCCAGGACAGCCTTGAACACTGAAGCTTTCTTT.

The chain couples TRBV28 to TRBJ2-6, with 11 positions matching TRBD2. V trimming: 5 bases; J trimming: 4 bases; junction bases outside the gene matches: 19. The CDR3 has 21 residues. The germline gives CDR1 MDHEN, CDR2 SYDVKM. The CDR3 sequence is CASSLVGHRLAGFSGANVLTF. CDR3 nucleotides: TGTGCCAGCAGTCTGGTGGGACACAGACTAGCGGGATTCTCGGGGGCCAACGTCCTGACTTTC.

The V call is TRBV27, the J call TRBJ2-5; 9 bases are a match to TRBD1. The better agreement between TRBJ2-7 and the DNA end casts doubt on the J call. Germline CDR1 is MNHEY and CDR2 is SMNVEV (reference sequence). There are 14 residues in the CDR3. CDR3 sequence: CASSSWDRVYEQYF. Written as DNA, the CDR3 is TGTGCCAGCAGTTCATGGGACAGGGTGTACGAGCAGTACTTC.

This sequence joins TRBV7-6 and TRBJ2-2; D is perhaps TRBD2 (7 bases). Germline assignment: CDR1 SGHVS and CDR2 FNYEAQ. Trimming took off 8 bases at V and 4 bases at J, with 14 bases between the two ends. There are 14 residues in the CDR3. This CDR3 is CASQGGGRTGELFF. The CDR3 DNA is TGTGCCAGCCAGGGAGGGGGTCGCACCGGGGAGCTGTTTTTT. Supplemented by reference TRBV7-6 and TRBJ2-2, the full variable domain reads GAGVSQSPRYKVTKRGQDVALRCDPISGHVSLYWYRQALGQGPEFLTYFNYEAQQDKSGLPNDRFSAERPEGSISTLTIQRTEQRDSAMYRCASQGGGRTGELFFGEGSRLTVL.

The chain's CDR3 is CASSPLNTEAFF. CDR3 nucleotide sequence: TGTGCCAGCAGCCCCCTCAACACTGAAGCTTTCTTT. The genes are TRBV11-1 and TRBJ1-1; D gene ambiguous. This CDR3 region has 12 residues. Germline V gene lookup returns CDR1 SGHAT and CDR2 FQDESV (reference sequence). The V and J ends lost 5 bases and 2 bases respectively, with 6 bases between them.

This chain joins TRBV6-1 and TRBJ2-2; perhaps TRBD2 as D (5 bases). Deletions cut 6 bases from V and 2 bases from J, with 13 bases between. This CDR3 is built from 15 residues. Germline assignment: CDR1 MNHNS and CDR2 SASEGT. CDR3 in DNA: TGTGCCAGCAGAGCCAGCACTAGAAACACCGGGGAGCTGTTTTTT. This sequence encodes CASRASTRNTGELFF.

The chain joins TRBV28 to TRBJ2-7; D might be TRBD1 (5 bases). CDR3 length equals 13 residues. Germline-derived CDR1 and CDR2 are MDHEN and SYDVKM. V lost 3 bases, J lost 2 bases, and 8 bases lay in between. CDR3 residues: CASSFKGTYEQYF. CDR3 DNA sequence: TGTGCCAGCAGTTTTAAGGGGACCTACGAGCAGTACTTC.

In regard to this clone: One junction end disagrees with the germline gene, perhaps due to a read error. This chain uses TRBV5-4 with TRBJ2-6; the match to TRBD2 covers 7 bases. The CDR3 loop spans 16 amino acids. CDR1 and CDR2 from the germline V gene are SGHNT and YYREEE (reference sequence). The CDR3 sequence: CASSPTGGSGANVLTF. Written as DNA, the CDR3 is TGCGCCAGCAGCCCCACGGGGGGTTCTGGGGCCAACGTCCTGACTTTC. Full variable domain (outside the CDR3, taken from reference TRBV5-4 and TRBJ2-6): ETGVTQSPTHLIKTRGQQVTLRCSSQSGHNTVSWYQQALGQGPQFIFQYYREEENGRGNFPPRFSGLQFPNYSSELNVNALELDDSALYLCASSPTGGSGANVLTFGAGSRLTVL.

V and J are TRBV18 and TRBJ2-7; tentatively, D is TRBD1 (6 bases). There are 14 residues in the CDR3. V was cut by 2 bases and J by 2 bases, with 10 bases left in between. Germline V gives CDR1 KGHSH, CDR2 LQKENI. This chain's CDR3 is CASSPLGQPYEQYF. The CDR3, as DNA: TGTGCCAGCTCACCATTAGGACAGCCCTACGAGCAGTACTTC.